This is a list of T cell receptor beta chains from one sample in a study of CD8+CD57+ T cells in acquired aplastic anemia. TCRdb passed the reads through MiXCR, listing each CDR3 protein once. This table has a few hundred thousand distinct CDR3 sequences, around 60% appearing once. The sample taken for sequencing was sorted CD4+, CD8+, or CD8+CD57+ T cells (not recorded which) from PBMCs. Receptors were obtained from a human donor in good health. CDR3s include the opening cysteine and the closing phenylalanine or tryptophan. Fields, in order: CDR3 length, V gene, D gene, clone size, J gene, CDR3 protein, CDR3 DNA. The D gene is left open where the match is weak. Size values are once, few and many counts, or a class for expanded clones, and some rows have none.

len: 14; v_gene: TRBV7-9; d_gene: -; abundance: -; j_gene: TRBJ1-2; CDR3aa: CASSEPGFDYGYTF; CDR3nt: TGTGCCAGCAGCGAGCCAGGGTTTGACTATGGCTACACCTTC
len: 14; v_gene: TRBV10-2; d_gene: -; abundance: -; j_gene: TRBJ2-3; CDR3aa: CASTWSGDTDTQYF; CDR3nt: TGCGCCAGCACATGGTCGGGAGACACAGATACGCAGTATTTT
len: 16; v_gene: TRBV7-9; d_gene: TRBD1; abundance: many; j_gene: TRBJ2-3; CDR3aa: CASSLGQGEATDTQYF; CDR3nt: TGTGCCAGCAGCTTAGGACAGGGGGAGGCTACAGATACGCAGTATTTT
len: 14; v_gene: TRBV5-1; d_gene: -; abundance: -; j_gene: TRBJ2-7; CDR3aa: CASSASDNSYEQYF; CDR3nt: TGTGCCAGCAGCGCCTCGGACAACTCCTACGAGCAGTACTTC
len: 17; v_gene: TRBV7-9; d_gene: -; abundance: many; j_gene: TRBJ1-2; CDR3aa: CASSLGGTAAYNYGYTF; CDR3nt: TGTGCCAGCAGCTTAGGCGGGACCGCGGCCTACAACTATGGCTACACCTTC
len: 14; v_gene: TRBV6-5; d_gene: -; abundance: few; j_gene: TRBJ2-2; CDR3aa: CASSYSTNTGELFF; CDR3nt: TGTGCCAGCAGTTACTCCACCAACACCGGGGAGCTGTTTTTT
len: 16; v_gene: TRBV5-8; d_gene: -; abundance: many; j_gene: TRBJ2-1; CDR3aa: CASSPSIGTSWNEQFF; CDR3nt: TGTGCCAGCAGCCCATCCATAGGGACATCGTGGAATGAGCAGTTCTTC
len: 14; v_gene: TRBV7-2; d_gene: TRBD1; abundance: -; j_gene: TRBJ1-5; CDR3aa: CPSSRTGGNQPQHF; CDR3nt: TGTCCCAGCAGCCGGACAGGGGGAAATCAGCCCCAGCATTTT
len: 12; v_gene: TRBV7-8; d_gene: -; abundance: -; j_gene: TRBJ2-3; CDR3aa: CASRRGTDTQYF; CDR3nt: TGTGCCAGCAGAAGGGGCACAGATACGCAGTATTTT
len: 14; v_gene: TRBV15; d_gene: TRBD1; abundance: -; j_gene: TRBJ1-5; CDR3aa: CATSRDRGGQPQHF; CDR3nt: TGTGCCACCAGCAGAGACAGGGGGGGACAGCCCCAGCATTTT
len: 12; v_gene: TRBV2; d_gene: -; abundance: -; j_gene: TRBJ1-2; CDR3aa: CASSELSYGYTF; CDR3nt: TGTGCCAGCAGTGAACTATCCTATGGCTACACCTTC
len: 13; v_gene: TRBV7-3; d_gene: TRBD1; abundance: -; j_gene: TRBJ2-3; CDR3aa: CASSLDRADTQYF; CDR3nt: TGTGCCAGCAGCCTGGACAGGGCAGATACGCAGTATTTT
len: 14; v_gene: TRBV27; d_gene: -; abundance: -; j_gene: TRBJ1-2; CDR3aa: CASSRSRVNYGYTF; CDR3nt: TGTGCCAGCAGCCGTTCCAGGGTTAACTATGGCTACACCTTC
len: 15; v_gene: TRBV9; d_gene: TRBD1; abundance: many; j_gene: TRBJ1-1; CDR3aa: CASSVSGTGVPEAFF; CDR3nt: TGTGCCAGCAGCGTAAGTGGGACAGGGGTTCCTGAAGCTTTCTTT
len: 15; v_gene: TRBV29-1; d_gene: -; abundance: -; j_gene: TRBJ2-1; CDR3aa: CSVGAVAQVVNEQFF; CDR3nt: TGCAGCGTGGGGGCGGTAGCCCAGGTGGTCAATGAGCAGTTCTTC
len: 11; v_gene: TRBV2; d_gene: TRBD1; abundance: -; j_gene: TRBJ2-7; CDR3aa: CASRKDRAQYF; CDR3nt: TGTGCCAGCAGGAAGGACAGGGCGCAGTACTTC
len: 16; v_gene: TRBV20-1; d_gene: TRBD2; abundance: -; j_gene: TRBJ2-3; CDR3aa: CSASGLAGPGTDTQYF; CDR3nt: TGCAGTGCTAGTGGGCTAGCGGGTCCCGGCACAGATACGCAGTATTTT
len: 14; v_gene: TRBV7-8; d_gene: -; abundance: -; j_gene: TRBJ1-1; CDR3aa: CASSIRQAYTEAFF; CDR3nt: TGTGCCAGCAGCATAAGACAGGCGTACACTGAAGCTTTCTTT
len: 15; v_gene: TRBV7-9; d_gene: TRBD1; abundance: -; j_gene: TRBJ1-1; CDR3aa: CASSLGDRGGPEAFF; CDR3nt: TGTGCCAGCAGCTTAGGCGACAGGGGAGGCCCTGAAGCTTTCTTT
len: 14; v_gene: TRBV19; d_gene: -; abundance: -; j_gene: TRBJ1-6; CDR3aa: CASSITGQKSPLHF; CDR3nt: TGTGCCAGTAGTATCACAGGGCAAAAGTCACCCCTCCACTTT
len: 12; v_gene: TRBV29-1; d_gene: -; abundance: -; j_gene: TRBJ2-7; CDR3aa: CSATEGGYEQYF; CDR3nt: TGCAGCGCGACCGAAGGAGGCTACGAGCAGTACTTC
len: 15; v_gene: TRBV12-3/TRBV12-4; d_gene: -; abundance: many; j_gene: TRBJ2-5; CDR3aa: CASSPSWLPQETQYF; CDR3nt: TGTGCCAGCAGTCCCAGCTGGCTCCCCCAAGAGACCCAGTACTTC
len: 16; v_gene: TRBV15; d_gene: TRBD1; abundance: -; j_gene: TRBJ1-1; CDR3aa: CATSREQGARGTEAFF; CDR3nt: TGTGCCACCAGCAGAGAACAGGGGGCGAGGGGGACTGAAGCTTTCTTT
len: 13; v_gene: TRBV4-1; d_gene: -; abundance: many; j_gene: TRBJ2-7; CDR3aa: CASSLGDTYEQYF; CDR3nt: TGCGCCAGCAGCCTTGGAGACACTTACGAGCAGTACTTC
len: 14; v_gene: TRBV9; d_gene: -; abundance: many; j_gene: TRBJ1-1; CDR3aa: CASSVSGPNTEAFF; CDR3nt: TGTGCCAGCAGCGTTTCAGGCCCGAACACTGAAGCTTTCTTT
len: 13; v_gene: TRBV29-1; d_gene: -; abundance: -; j_gene: TRBJ2-3; CDR3aa: CSVDVGSTDTQYF; CDR3nt: TGCAGCGTTGACGTGGGGTCCACAGATACGCAGTATTTT
len: 13; v_gene: TRBV10-3; d_gene: TRBD1; abundance: -; j_gene: TRBJ2-5; CDR3aa: CAITDRAGETQYF; CDR3nt: TGTGCCATCACTGACAGGGCGGGAGAGACCCAGTACTTC
len: 15; v_gene: TRBV2; d_gene: -; abundance: -; j_gene: TRBJ1-2; CDR3aa: CASSPMTASPGGYTF; CDR3nt: TGTGCCAGCAGTCCTATGACGGCCTCACCGGGTGGCTACACCTTC
len: 14; v_gene: TRBV5-1; d_gene: -; abundance: -; j_gene: TRBJ1-1; CDR3aa: CASSLTGRNTEAFF; CDR3nt: TGCGCCAGCAGCTTGACAGGGCGAAACACTGAAGCTTTCTTT
len: 15; v_gene: TRBV25-1; d_gene: TRBD1; abundance: -; j_gene: TRBJ2-5; CDR3aa: CASSAPGTVQETQYF; CDR3nt: TGTGCCAGCAGTGCTCCCGGGACAGTCCAAGAGACCCAGTACTTC